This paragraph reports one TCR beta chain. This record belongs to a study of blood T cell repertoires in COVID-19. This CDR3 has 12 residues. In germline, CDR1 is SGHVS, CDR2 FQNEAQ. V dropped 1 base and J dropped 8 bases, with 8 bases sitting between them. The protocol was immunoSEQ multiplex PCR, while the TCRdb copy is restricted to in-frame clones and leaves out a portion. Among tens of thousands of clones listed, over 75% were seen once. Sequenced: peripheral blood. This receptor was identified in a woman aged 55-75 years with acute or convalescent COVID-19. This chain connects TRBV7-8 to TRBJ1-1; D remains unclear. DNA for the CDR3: TGTGCCAGCAGCTTAGGAAGAGGGGAAGCTTTCTTT. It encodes CASSLGRGEAFF.